These 19 T cell receptor beta chains originate from one sample sequenced in a study of T cell responses to AZD1222 COVID-19 vaccine. TCRdb's table, derived via immunoSEQ multiplex PCR, lists solely in-frame clones and lacks some. The sample lists some 130,000 clones; about 90% were seen once. The sample here was peripheral blood, taken on day 0 of AZD1222 vaccination. The receptors derive from an adult in good health.

The chain employs TRBV12-3 or TRBV12-4 and TRBJ1-4; D remains ambiguous. Trimming shortened V by 3 bases and J by 4 bases, and 6 bases separated the two germline ends. The CDR3 extends over 13 amino acids. This CDR3 is CASSLTGNEKLFF. For the CDR3, the DNA is TGTGCCAGCAGTTTGACGGGTAATGAAAAACTGTTTTTT.

The rearrangement links TRBV3-1 (or the pseudogene TRBV3-2) to TRBJ1-2; D not resolved. The CDR3 totals 16 residues. V was trimmed by 0 bases and J by 4 bases, leaving 15 bases between them. CDR1 and CDR2 from the germline V gene are LGHDT and YNNKEL (reference sequence). For the CDR3, the DNA is TGTGCCAGCAGCCAAGAAGGGAAAGGGTTTAGCTATGGCTACACCTTC. Its protein is CASSQEGKGFSYGYTF.

V gene TRBV4-3 combines with J gene TRBJ2-7, with 10 nucleotides matching TRBD1. Germline V gives CDR1 LGHNA, CDR2 YSLEER. With 3 bases clipped from V and 3 bases from J, the junction kept 2 bases outside the gene matches. The CDR3 covers 14 residues. The DNA for the CDR3 is TGCGCCAGCAGCCAGGGACAGGGGCTCTACGAGCAGTACTTC. Its protein product is CASSQGQGLYEQYF.

This chain uses TRBV11-3 with TRBJ2-1, with D perhaps TRBD2 (6 bases). The germline V and J ends were trimmed by 5 bases and 5 bases, with 13 bases remaining between them. This CDR3 is 14 amino acids long. Germline V gene data show CDR1 as SGHNT and CDR2 as YENEEA. In DNA, the CDR3 is TGTGCCAGCAGCCTCCGGGGGACTCACAATGAGCAGTTCTTC. Residues: CASSLRGTHNEQFF.

The chain has TRBV28 and TRBJ1-4; D ambiguous. This CDR3 contains 16 residues. V was cut by 3 bases and J by 3 bases, with 14 bases left in between. Germline V lookup: CDR1 MDHEN, CDR2 SYDVKM. In nucleotides, the CDR3 is TGTGCCAGCAGTTTTAGGAGGTCGCCTCCTAATGAAAAACTGTTTTTT. This gives the protein CASSFRRSPPNEKLFF.

In its sample, this clone was seen a few times. The chain combines TRBV5-6 with TRBJ1-5; 8 bases align to TRBD1. Looked up from germline, CDR1 is SGHDT and CDR2 is YYEEEE. The CDR3 contains 14 residues. Losses at the gene ends were 4 bases for V and 2 bases for J; bases not matched to a gene: 2. The CDR3 is CASSKTGGNQPQHF. DNA of the CDR3: TGTGCCAGCAGCAAGACAGGGGGCAATCAGCCCCAGCATTTT.

This rearrangement joins TRBV6-2 or TRBV6-3 to TRBJ1-2; no definite D call. Per germline, CDR1 MNHEY and CDR2 SVGEGT. Trimming shortened V by 2 bases and J by 1 base, and 17 bases separated the two germline ends. The CDR3 contains 17 residues. Here the CDR3 DNA reads TGTGCCAGCAGTTACCCGCCGGCCGGGATCTATAACTATGGCTACACCTTC. It codes for CASSYPPAGIYNYGYTF.

This sequence joins TRBV6-5 and TRBJ2-4; 7 nucleotides line up with TRBD1. This CDR3 is 15 amino acids long. The trim removed 6 bases at V and 2 bases at J, leaving 7 bases unmatched. Germline loops: CDR1 MNHEY, CDR2 SVGAGI. The CDR3 loop is CASSPKGGTKNIQYF. The CDR3 DNA reads as TGTGCCAGCAGCCCGAAAGGGGGCACCAAAAACATTCAGTACTTC.

The genes are TRBV12-2 and TRBJ2-1; TRBD2 is the table's D call, not checked against the DNA. TRBV12-2 represents a pseudogene. This CDR3 is 17 amino acids long. CDR3 region: CASRLVTLAGGSCEQFF. CDR3 DNA: TGTGCAAGTCGCTTAGTGACCCTAGCGGGAGGGAGCTGTGAGCAGTTCTTC.

The CDR3 nucleotides are TGTGCCAGCAGCCAAGATTGGCGGGGCGGCGGCTACACCTTC. Its protein is CASSQDWRGGGYTF. The V and J genes are TRBV3-1 (or the pseudogene TRBV3-2) and TRBJ1-2, with D possibly matching TRBD1 (5 bases). Germline V gene data show CDR1 as LGHDT and CDR2 as YNNKEL (reference sequence). CDR3 length equals 14 residues. V lost 0 bases to trimming and J lost 8 bases, with 13 bases between them.

This CDR3 is CASSLQETQYF. The CDR3 DNA reads TGTGCCAGCAGCTTACAAGAGACCCAGTACTTC. V is TRBV7-8 and J is TRBJ2-5; D not certain. Trimming removed 2 bases at V and 2 bases at J, with 0 bases between. The germline gives CDR1 SGHVS, CDR2 FQNEAQ. The CDR3 consists of 11 residues.

This clone was observed once. V is TRBV5-1 and J is TRBJ1-2; 7 nucleotides align to TRBD1. The CDR3 extends over 16 amino acids. The germline CDR1 and CDR2 sequences are SGHRS and YFSETQ. The ends lost 0 bases at V and 6 bases at J; junction bases unmatched: 11. This CDR3 is CASSLGPQGELDGYTF. CDR3 nucleotides: TGCGCCAGCAGCTTGGGTCCCCAGGGGGAATTGGATGGCTACACCTTC.

The gene calls are TRBV7-2 and TRBJ2-3; D might be TRBD2 (5 bases). V dropped 6 bases and J dropped 0 bases, with 10 bases sitting between them. CDR1 is SGHTA and CDR2 is FQGNSA in the germline V gene. The length of the CDR3 is 14 residues. CDR3 sequence reads: CASRLGGSTDTQYF. The CDR3 DNA sequence: TGTGCCAGCAGGCTGGGCGGGAGCACAGATACGCAGTATTTT. The variable domain in full, with the rest retrieved from reference TRBV7-2 and TRBJ2-3, is GAGVSQSPSNKVTEKGKDVELRCDPISGHTALYWYRQSLGQGLEFLIYFQGNSAPDKSGLPSDRFSAERTGGSVSTLTIQRTQQEDSAVYLCASRLGGSTDTQYFGPGTRLTVL.

This clone was seen only a few times. The chain combines TRBV6-5 with TRBJ2-1, with 9 bases aligning to TRBD1. Trimming cost V 3 bases and J 5 bases; bases outside gene matches: 8. Germline V gives CDR1 MNHEY, CDR2 SVGAGI. CDR3 size: 16 residues. The CDR3 loop reads CASSYNPGTGNNEQFF. The CDR3 DNA reads TGTGCCAGCAGTTATAACCCCGGGACAGGGAACAATGAGCAGTTCTTC.

This sequence joins TRBV5-4 and TRBJ1-5, with unresolved D. Trimming pared 4 bases from V and 0 bases from J, leaving 11 bases between. CDR3 length equals 15 residues. CDR1 and CDR2 from the germline V gene are SGHNT and YYREEE (reference sequence). CDR3 DNA sequence: TGTGCCAGCAGCCTGAAAGGGAGTAGCAATCAGCCCCAGCATTTT. Translation gives CASSLKGSSNQPQHF.

This clone was recorded only once. The chain links TRBV5-1 to TRBJ1-5; D possibly corresponds to TRBD1 (6 bases). The V end lost 0 bases, the J end lost 5 bases, and 9 bases lay between the germline ends. CDR1 and CDR2 from the germline V gene are SGHRS and YFSETQ. The CDR3 has 14 residues. CDR3 sequence (DNA): TGCGCCAGCAGCTTGGAAGGGGGAGATCAGCCCCAGCATTTT. Protein sequence: CASSLEGGDQPQHF.

The V gene is TRBV6-5, the J gene TRBJ1-2; D gene unclear. The CDR3 has 13 residues. Germline V lookup: CDR1 MNHEY, CDR2 SVGAGI. V was shortened by 6 bases and J by 3 bases, with 11 bases between the two germline ends. The CDR3 DNA sequence: TGTGCCAGCAGCGCTCAGCGCGACTATGGCTACACCTTC. Protein product: CASSAQRDYGYTF.

This chain uses TRBV24-1 with TRBJ2-2; D might be TRBD1 (5 bases). Trimming cost V 7 bases and J 2 bases, with 16 bases left between them. The CDR3 has 16 amino acids. Germline V gives CDR1 KGHDR, CDR2 SFDVKD. The CDR3 loop reads CATSGDRTFNTGELFF. The CDR3 DNA sequence: TGTGCCACCAGCGGTGACAGAACCTTTAACACCGGGGAGCTGTTTTTT.

V gene TRBV10-3 combines with J gene TRBJ2-2; either TRBD1 or TRBD2 may fit D (6 bases each). This CDR3 comprises 16 residues. V was pared by 3 bases and J by 0 bases, with 11 bases between. Germline V CDR1 and CDR2: ENHRY, SYGVKD. The CDR3 nucleotides read TGTGCCATCAGTGATGGAGGGGGGTCGAACACCGGGGAGCTGTTTTTT. Translation: CAISDGGGSNTGELFF.